This TCR beta chain is drawn from a study of radiotherapy plus CTLA-4 blockade in lung cancer (dated by TCRdb to between 2018 and 2020). Study-level background: Among the enrolled patients, approximately 17% had an objective response, and 31% reached disease control.

Notes on this clone: Its antigen is not yet known. There are no base qualities to consult, and no much larger clone falls within one base.

Libraries were made using the immunoSEQ multiplex PCR assay. TCRdb provides this immuneACCESS table in a form limited to in-frame rearrangements. Some clones are lacking; in checked studies, under half of them reflect an unresolved V gene, and why the rest are absent is not known. The sample profile shows some 120,000 clones; more than 75% of them were found once. The ten biggest clones cover 3% to 4% of the sample. The study tested focal radiation therapy combined with CTLA-4 blockade (ipilimumab) in patients with chemo-refractory metastatic non-small-cell lung cancer. What the research found in general, with its limitations: Early dynamic changes in blood T cell clones, together with increased serum interferon-beta after radiation, were reported as the strongest predictors of response. After treatment with radiotherapy and ipilimumab, TCR clones that came from tumors expanded in the peripheral blood.

From V the trimming removes 2 bases and from J it removes 6 bases, while the gene matches leave 0 bases of the junction unaccounted for. CDR1 and CDR2, per the germline V gene (reference sequence), are SEHNR and FQNEAQ. The CDR3 numbers 12 residues from cysteine through phenylalanine. The CDR3 DNA has 36 bases and is translated from base 1. This specimen consisted of peripheral blood, obtained from a patient treated with radiotherapy plus ipilimumab. In this chain, TRBV7-9 is recombined with TRBJ1-2; TRBD1 agrees with 7 junctional bases. The clonotype originates from a human donor with non-small cell lung cancer that progressed on radiotherapy plus ipilimumab. Some clones in this sample may be carry-over from other donors' samples. The CDR3 amino acid sequence is: CASSLTGDGYTF. The DNA sequence is TGTGCCAGCAGCTTAACAGGGGATGGCTACACCTTC.